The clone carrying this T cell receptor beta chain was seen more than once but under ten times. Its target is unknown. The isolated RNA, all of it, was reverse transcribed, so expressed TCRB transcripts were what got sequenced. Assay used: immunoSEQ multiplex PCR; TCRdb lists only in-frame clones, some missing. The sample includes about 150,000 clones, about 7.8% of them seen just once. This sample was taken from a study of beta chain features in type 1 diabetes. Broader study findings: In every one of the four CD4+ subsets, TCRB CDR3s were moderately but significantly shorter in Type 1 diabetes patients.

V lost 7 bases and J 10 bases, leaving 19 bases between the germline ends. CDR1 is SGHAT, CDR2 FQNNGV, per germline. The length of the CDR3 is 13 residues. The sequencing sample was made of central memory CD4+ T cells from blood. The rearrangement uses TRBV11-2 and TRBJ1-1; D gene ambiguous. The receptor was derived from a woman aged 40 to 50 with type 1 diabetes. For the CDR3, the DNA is TGTGCCAGCAACGAAGCCCCCTTGGAGAGAGCTTTCTTT. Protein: CASNEAPLERAFF.